This TCR beta chain was recorded in a study of tissue T cells after allogeneic stem cell transplantation. Between the trimmed V and J ends, which lost 3 bases and 3 bases, there was a span of 10 bases. CDR1 is GFQATS, CDR2 STVNSAI, per germline. This CDR3 region has 13 residues. With regard to this clone: Its cognate antigen is unknown. Gene names are mouse gene names. The read halts 1 residue ahead of the CDR3 end, with the missing end drawn from the germline J gene.

The study, taken as a whole, reports: Shared clones across patients were few; motif clustering revealed tissue-specific shared signatures. Which tissue TCRs were alloreactive or antigen-specific was not determined. Some clones might be persisting host cells. The patient cohort was small and clinically heterogeneous, with limited sampling depth.

The repertoire was sequenced with immunoSEQ multiplex PCR; TCRdb's copy has only in-frame clones and lacks some. Among 45,000 to 50,000 clones listed, around 73% were seen once. The TCR originated in a pool of C57BL/6 mice in good health. The rearrangement uses TRBV20 and TRBJ2-3; weak D call: TRBD2 (6 bases). The material sequenced was sorted cells pooled from one or two spleens. The sequenced CDR3 bases are TGTGGTGCTAGCGAGTGGGGGGCAGAAACGCTGTAT. Its protein is CGASEWGAETLY. Given in full, the CDR3 is CGASEWGAETLYF. The whole variable domain, filled in from reference TRBV20 and TRBJ2-3, reads GALVYQYPRRTICKSGTSMRMECQAVGFQATSVAWYRQSPQKTFELIALSTVNSAIKYEQNFTQEKFPISHPNLSFSSMTVLNAYLEDRGLYLCGASEWGAETLYFGSGTRLTVL.